This T cell receptor (beta chain) stems from a study of blood T cell repertoires in COVID-19. Some clones are missing from TCRdb's copy, which holds only in-frame ones; the method was immunoSEQ multiplex PCR. The repertoire has 65,000 to 80,000 clones, 82% of them found once; the top ten carry approximately 25%. Between the trimmed V and J ends, which lost 0 bases and 0 bases, there was a span of 10 bases. CDR1 SGHRS and CDR2 YFSETQ come from the germline V gene. The CDR3 is 17 amino acids. This rearrangement joins TRBV5-1 to TRBJ1-6; no definite D call. The sequence was collected from a human donor in a cohort sampled during active COVID-19. The sample taken for sequencing was peripheral blood. The CDR3 DNA reads TGCGCCAGCAGCTTGGGAAAAAGGAGCTCCTATAATTCACCCCTCCACTTT. Amino acids: CASSLGKRSSYNSPLHF.